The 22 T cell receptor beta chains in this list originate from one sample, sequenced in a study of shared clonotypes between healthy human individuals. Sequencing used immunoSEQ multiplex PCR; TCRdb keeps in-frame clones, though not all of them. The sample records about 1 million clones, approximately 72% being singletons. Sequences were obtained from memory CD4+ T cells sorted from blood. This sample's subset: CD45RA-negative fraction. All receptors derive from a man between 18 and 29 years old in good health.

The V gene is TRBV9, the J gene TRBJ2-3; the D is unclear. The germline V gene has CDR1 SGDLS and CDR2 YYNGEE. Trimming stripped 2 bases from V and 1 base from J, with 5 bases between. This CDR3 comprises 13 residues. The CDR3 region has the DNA TGTGCCAGCAGCGTGAAGGGCACAGATACGCAGTATTTT. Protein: CASSVKGTDTQYF.

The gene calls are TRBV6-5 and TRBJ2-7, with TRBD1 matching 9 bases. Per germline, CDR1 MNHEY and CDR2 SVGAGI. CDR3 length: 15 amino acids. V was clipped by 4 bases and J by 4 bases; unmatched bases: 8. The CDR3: CASSWRTGESYEQYF. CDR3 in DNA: TGTGCCAGCAGTTGGCGGACAGGGGAGAGTTACGAGCAGTACTTC.

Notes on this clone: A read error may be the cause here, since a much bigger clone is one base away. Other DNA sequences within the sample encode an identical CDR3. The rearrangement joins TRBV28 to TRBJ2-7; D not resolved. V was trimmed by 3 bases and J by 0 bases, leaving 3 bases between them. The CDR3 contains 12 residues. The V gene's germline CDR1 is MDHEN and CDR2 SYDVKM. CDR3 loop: CASSLFSYEQYF. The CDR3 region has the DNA TGTGCCAGCAGTTTGTTCTCCTACGAGCAGTACTTC. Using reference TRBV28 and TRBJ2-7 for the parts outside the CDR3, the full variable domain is DVKVTQSSRYLVKRTGEKVFLECVQDMDHENMFWYRQDPGLGLRLIYFSYDVKMKEKGDIPEGYSVSREKKERFSLILESASTNQTSMYLCASSLFSYEQYFGPGTRLTVT.

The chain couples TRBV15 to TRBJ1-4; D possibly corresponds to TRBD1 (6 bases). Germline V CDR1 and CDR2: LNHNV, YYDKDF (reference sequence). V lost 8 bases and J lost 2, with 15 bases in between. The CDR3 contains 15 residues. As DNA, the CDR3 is TGTGCCACCGGCCGACAGGTGTCCACTAATGAAAAACTGTTTTTT. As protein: CATGRQVSTNEKLFF.

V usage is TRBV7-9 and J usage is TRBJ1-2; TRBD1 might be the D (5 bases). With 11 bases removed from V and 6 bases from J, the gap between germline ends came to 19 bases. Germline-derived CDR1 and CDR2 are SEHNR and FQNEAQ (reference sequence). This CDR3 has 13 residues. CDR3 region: CAGEGRPVDGYTF. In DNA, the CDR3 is TGTGCCGGTGAGGGGAGGCCGGTCGATGGCTACACCTTC.

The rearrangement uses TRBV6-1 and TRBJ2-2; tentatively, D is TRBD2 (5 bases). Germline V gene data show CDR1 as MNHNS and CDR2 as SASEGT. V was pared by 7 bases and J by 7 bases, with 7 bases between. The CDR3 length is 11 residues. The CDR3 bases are TGTGCCAGCACGAGGGTCGGGGAGCTGTTTTTT. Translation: CASTRVGELFF.

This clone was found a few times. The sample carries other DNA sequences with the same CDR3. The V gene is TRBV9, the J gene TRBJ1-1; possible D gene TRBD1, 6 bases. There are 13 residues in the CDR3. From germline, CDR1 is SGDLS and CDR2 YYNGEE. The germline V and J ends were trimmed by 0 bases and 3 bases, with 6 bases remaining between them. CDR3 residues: CASSVDRDTEAFF. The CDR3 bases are TGTGCCAGCAGCGTAGACAGGGACACTGAAGCTTTCTTT. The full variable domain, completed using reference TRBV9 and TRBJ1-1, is DSGVTQTPKHLITATGQRVTLRCSPRSGDLSVYWYQQSLDQGLQFLIQYYNGEERAKGNILERFSAQQFPDLHSELNLSSLELGDSALYFCASSVDRDTEAFFGQGTRLTVV.

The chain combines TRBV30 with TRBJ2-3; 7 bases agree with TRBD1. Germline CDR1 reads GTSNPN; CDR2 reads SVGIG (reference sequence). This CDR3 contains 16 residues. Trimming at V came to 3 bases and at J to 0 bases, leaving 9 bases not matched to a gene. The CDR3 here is CAWSRTGTVSTDTQYF. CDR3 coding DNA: TGTGCCTGGAGCCGTACCGGGACAGTAAGCACAGATACGCAGTATTTT.

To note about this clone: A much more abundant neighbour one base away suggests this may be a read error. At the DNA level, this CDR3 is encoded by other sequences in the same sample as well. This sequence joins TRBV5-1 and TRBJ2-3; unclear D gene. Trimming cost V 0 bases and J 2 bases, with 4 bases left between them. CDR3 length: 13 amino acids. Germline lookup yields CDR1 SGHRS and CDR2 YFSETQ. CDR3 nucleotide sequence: TGCGCCAGCAGCTTGGTTAACACAGATACGCAGTATTTT. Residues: CASSLVNTDTQYF. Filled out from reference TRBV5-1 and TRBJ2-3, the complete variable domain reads KAGVTQTPRYLIKTRGQQVTLSCSPISGHRSVSWYQQTPGQGLQFLFEYFSETQRNKGNFPGRFSGRQFSNSRSEMNVSTLELGDSALYLCASSLVNTDTQYFGPGTRLTVL.

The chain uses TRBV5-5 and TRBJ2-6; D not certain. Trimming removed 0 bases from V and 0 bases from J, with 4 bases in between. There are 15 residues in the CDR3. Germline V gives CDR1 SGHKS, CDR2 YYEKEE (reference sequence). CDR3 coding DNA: TGTGCCAGCAGCTTGGAGGCCTCTGGGGCCAACGTCCTGACTTTC. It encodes CASSLEASGANVLTF.

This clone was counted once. CDR3 bases: TGTGCCAGCAGTGAATTTACAGATCAGTCACCCCTCCACTTT. The encoded protein is CASSEFTDQSPLHF. The gene calls are TRBV6-1 and TRBJ1-6, with unresolved D. The CDR3 is 14 amino acids. Germline loops: CDR1 MNHNS, CDR2 SASEGT. The V and J ends lost 2 bases and 10 bases respectively, with 12 bases between them.

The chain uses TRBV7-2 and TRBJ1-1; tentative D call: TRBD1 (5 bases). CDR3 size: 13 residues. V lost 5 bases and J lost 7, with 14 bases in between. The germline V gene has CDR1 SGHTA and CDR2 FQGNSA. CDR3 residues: CASSAWGSGEAFF. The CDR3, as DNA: TGTGCCAGCAGCGCATGGGGGTCAGGTGAAGCTTTCTTT.

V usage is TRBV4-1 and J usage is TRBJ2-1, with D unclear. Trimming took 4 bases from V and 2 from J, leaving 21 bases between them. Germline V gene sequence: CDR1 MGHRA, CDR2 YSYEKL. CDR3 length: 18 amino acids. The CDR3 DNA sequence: TGCGCCAGCAGCCCAGACCCCGGCGGACCTTCCCCCTACAATGAGCAGTTCTTC. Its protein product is CASSPDPGGPSPYNEQFF.

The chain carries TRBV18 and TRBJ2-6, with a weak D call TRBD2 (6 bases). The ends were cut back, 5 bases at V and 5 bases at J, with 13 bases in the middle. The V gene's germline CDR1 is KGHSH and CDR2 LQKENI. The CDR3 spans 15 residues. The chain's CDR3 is CASSSAGTWANVLTF. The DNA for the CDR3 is TGTGCCAGCTCATCCGCCGGGACTTGGGCCAACGTCCTGACTTTC.

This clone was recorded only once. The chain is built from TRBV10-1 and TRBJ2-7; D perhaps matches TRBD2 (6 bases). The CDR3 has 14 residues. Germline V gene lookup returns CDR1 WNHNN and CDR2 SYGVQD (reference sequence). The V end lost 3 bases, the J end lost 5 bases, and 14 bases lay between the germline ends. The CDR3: CASSDQGGINEQYF. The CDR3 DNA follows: TGCGCCAGCAGTGATCAGGGAGGCATCAACGAGCAGTACTTC.

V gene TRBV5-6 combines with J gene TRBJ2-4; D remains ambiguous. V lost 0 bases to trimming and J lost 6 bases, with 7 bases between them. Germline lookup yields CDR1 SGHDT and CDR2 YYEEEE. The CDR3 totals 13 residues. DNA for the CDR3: TGTGCCAGCAGCTTGGGGGCCGGAAACATTCAGTACTTC. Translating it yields CASSLGAGNIQYF.

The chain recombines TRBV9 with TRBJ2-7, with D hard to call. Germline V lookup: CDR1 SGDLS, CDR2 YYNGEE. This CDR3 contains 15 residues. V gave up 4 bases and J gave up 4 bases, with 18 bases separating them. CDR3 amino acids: CASSPSLDSSYEQYF. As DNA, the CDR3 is TGTGCCAGCAGCCCTAGTCTCGACTCATCGTACGAGCAGTACTTC.

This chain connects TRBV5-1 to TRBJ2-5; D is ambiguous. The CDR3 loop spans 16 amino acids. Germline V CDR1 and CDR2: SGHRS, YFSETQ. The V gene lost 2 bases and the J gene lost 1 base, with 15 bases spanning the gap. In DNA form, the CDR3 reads TGCGCCAGCAGCTTCCATGGGCAGACGGTCCAAGAGACCCAGTACTTC. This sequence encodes CASSFHGQTVQETQYF.

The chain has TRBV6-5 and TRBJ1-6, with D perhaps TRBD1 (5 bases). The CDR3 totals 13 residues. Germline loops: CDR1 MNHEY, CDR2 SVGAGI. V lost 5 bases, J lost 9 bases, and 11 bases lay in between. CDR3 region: CASSGTTISPLHF. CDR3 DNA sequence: TGTGCCAGCAGTGGGACGACTATTTCACCCCTCCACTTT.

CDR3 loop: CASSQLAGFTGELFF. DNA for the CDR3: TGTGCCAGCTCGCAACTAGCGGGCTTCACCGGGGAGCTGTTTTTT. The chain joins TRBV18 to TRBJ2-2; 9 positions match TRBD2. V shed 6 bases and J 4 bases; nucleotides not matched to a gene: 6. Per germline, CDR1 KGHSH and CDR2 LQKENI. This CDR3 spans 15 amino acids.

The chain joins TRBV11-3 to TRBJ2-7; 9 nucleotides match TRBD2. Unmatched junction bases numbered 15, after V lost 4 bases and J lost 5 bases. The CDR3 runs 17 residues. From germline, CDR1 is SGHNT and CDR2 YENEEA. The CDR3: CASSSSAVGTSNNEQYF. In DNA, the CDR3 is TGTGCCAGCAGCTCCAGCGCGGTGGGGACTAGCAACAACGAGCAGTACTTC.

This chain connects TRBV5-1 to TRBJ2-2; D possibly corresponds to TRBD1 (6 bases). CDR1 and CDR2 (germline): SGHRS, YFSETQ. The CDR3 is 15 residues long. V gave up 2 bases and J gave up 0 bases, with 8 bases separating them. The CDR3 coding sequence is TGCGCCAGCAGCTTCAGGGGCCCGAACACCGGGGAGCTGTTTTTT. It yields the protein CASSFRGPNTGELFF.